These 12 T cell receptor beta chains were all obtained from the same sample, sequenced in a study of T-cell reconstitution after alpha-beta-depleted transplantation in children. The library targeted TCRbeta and was prepared with unique molecular identifiers. TCRdb recomputed calls from the PCR reads with MiXCR, one row per CDR3 protein. Among approximately 390,000 distinct CDR3 sequences listed, 11% were seen once. The material was PBMCs from the stem cell graft donor, obtained from the stem cell graft. Receptor source: a human donor who donated a stem cell graft to a child with acute myeloid leukemia.

This clonotype has only a few counts. V gene TRBV12-3 or TRBV12-4 combines with J gene TRBJ2-1, with D tentatively TRBD1 (6 bases). The CDR3 runs 12 residues. Trimming took 2 bases from V and 8 from J, leaving 7 bases between them. The CDR3 sequence: CASSLKGDEQFF. The DNA for the CDR3 is TGTGCCAGCAGTTTAAAGGGGGATGAGCAGTTCTTC.

This clonotype was seen only a few times. V is TRBV29-1 and J is TRBJ2-1, with a tentative D call TRBD1 (6 bases). Germline V CDR1 and CDR2: SQVTM, ANQGSEA. Trimming took off 6 bases at V and 4 bases at J, with 16 bases between the two ends. CDR3 size: 14 residues. CDR3 in amino acids: CSVAERDNYNEQFF. CDR3 sequence (DNA): TGCAGCGTAGCTGAACGGGACAATTACAATGAGCAGTTCTTC.

This clonotype has more than one count but fewer than ten. The chain uses TRBV5-1 and TRBJ2-1, with D perhaps assigned TRBD1 or TRBD2 (5 bases each). With 3 bases removed from V and 5 bases from J, the gap between germline ends came to 15 bases. Germline CDR1 reads SGHRS; CDR2 reads YFSETQ. The CDR3 length is 15 residues. CDR3 sequence (DNA): TGCGCCAGCAGCTCAGGGACCGTACGGGACAATGAGCAGTTCTTC. This translates into CASSSGTVRDNEQFF.

The chain recombines TRBV5-6 with TRBJ2-7; TRBD1 or TRBD2 may be the D gene (5 bases each). This CDR3 is 16 amino acids long. Germline V CDR1 and CDR2: SGHDT, YYEEEE. V was trimmed by 3 bases and J by 4 bases, leaving 20 bases between them. Here the CDR3 reads CASSSPPGPRFYEQYV. The CDR3 DNA sequence: TGTGCCAGCAGCTCCCCCCCGGGACCTCGATTTTACGAGCAGTACGTC.

In this sample, this clonotype turned up many times. The chain recombines TRBV29-1 with TRBJ2-1; TRBD1 aligns across 7 bases. The V and J ends lost 5 bases and 5 bases, in that order; junction bases with no gene match: 9. The germline gives CDR1 SQVTM, CDR2 ANQGSEA. This CDR3 is 14 amino acids long. The chain's CDR3 is CSVLRDRGDNEQFF. The CDR3 DNA is TGCAGCGTTCTCCGGGACAGAGGTGACAATGAGCAGTTCTTC.

The gene calls are TRBV20-1 and TRBJ2-1; 10 bases map to TRBD2. CDR1 and CDR2 from the germline V gene are DFQATT and SNEGSKA (reference sequence). CDR3 length equals 14 residues. Trimming took 1 base from V and 9 from J; bases not matched to a gene: 6. CDR3 DNA: TGCAGTGCTAGAGCCCTAGCGGGAGAAAGTGAGCAGTTCTTC. This sequence encodes CSARALAGESEQFF.

The V gene is TRBV10-3, the J gene TRBJ2-7; TRBD1 matches 9 bases. Germline trimming cut 10 bases from V and 3 bases from J; bases unmatched to any gene: 13. The CDR3 runs 15 residues. Germline V CDR1 and CDR2: ENHRY, SYGVKD. In nucleotides, the CDR3 is TGTGCCACTATCGACCAGGACAGGGGTGGCTACGAGCAGTACGTC. Residues: CATIDQDRGGYEQYV.

This clonotype was counted between two and nine times. V is TRBV18 and J is TRBJ1-2, with TRBD1 as a possible D gene (5 bases). Trimming took off 4 bases at V and 2 bases at J, with 11 bases between the two ends. Germline assignment: CDR1 KGHSH and CDR2 LQKENI. The CDR3 is 14 amino acids. The CDR3 loop reads CASSQAGRNYGYTF. In DNA, the CDR3 is TGTGCCAGCTCACAAGCAGGGCGGAACTATGGCTACACCTTC.

This clonotype came up a few times. CDR3 region: CASSLSYRVGEGTEAFF. CDR3 coding DNA: TGTGCCAGCAGTTTGAGTTACAGGGTGGGGGAGGGCACTGAAGCTTTCTTT. This chain joins TRBV12-3 or TRBV12-4 and TRBJ1-1; perhaps TRBD1 as D (6 bases). V lost 3 bases, J lost 4 bases, and 21 bases lay in between. The CDR3 is made up of 17 amino acids.

This clonotype has only one observation. This clone may be a read error of a much larger clone one base away. The chain recombines TRBV7-9 with TRBJ1-1; no clear D. V lost 4 bases, J lost 2 bases, and 17 bases lay in between. The CDR3 loop spans 16 amino acids. Per germline, CDR1 SEHNR and CDR2 FQNEAQ (reference sequence). CDR3 coding DNA: TGTGCCAGCAGCTCCGTATTAAACGACAATAACACTGAAGCTTTCTTT. It yields the protein CASSSVLNDNNTEAFF. Together with reference TRBV7-9 and TRBJ1-1, the CDR3 gives the full variable domain: DTGVSQNPRHKITKRGQNVTFRCDPISEHNRLYWYRQTLGQGPEFLTYFQNEAQLEKSRLLSDRFSAERPKGSFSTLEIQRTEQGDSAMYLCASSSVLNDNNTEAFFGQGTRLTVV.

The V and J genes are TRBV2 and TRBJ2-3; D might be TRBD2 (6 bases). V dropped 3 bases and J dropped 2 bases, with 9 bases sitting between them. Germline CDR1 is SNHLY and CDR2 is FYNNEI. The CDR3 consists of 14 residues. The CDR3 loop reads CASSESGDTDTQYF. CDR3 in DNA: TGTGCCAGCAGTGAGTCGGGGGACACAGATACGCAGTATTTT.

The chain joins TRBV20-1 to TRBJ2-1; 10 bases match TRBD2. This CDR3 comprises 15 residues. Germline-derived CDR1 and CDR2 are DFQATT and SNEGSKA (reference sequence). V lost 1 base and J lost 7; bases outside the gene matches: 7. The CDR3 DNA follows: TGCAGTGCTAGAGCCCGGGGACTAGCGTTGAATGAGCAGTTCTTC. Translating gives CSARARGLALNEQFF.